These 24 T cell receptor beta chains came from one sample sequenced in a study of blood T cell repertoires in COVID-19. Some clones are missing from TCRdb's copy, which holds only in-frame ones; the method was immunoSEQ multiplex PCR. The sample gives approximately 93,000 clones, 80% to 90% of which show up once; more than 0.85% is in the top ten. Sequences were obtained from peripheral blood. All receptors derive from a human donor in a cohort sampled during active COVID-19.

This chain connects TRBV4-1 to TRBJ2-7; tentative D call: TRBD1 (6 bases). Trimming left V 4 bases short and J 1 base short, with 11 bases between. CDR3 length: 14 residues. Germline CDR1 and CDR2: MGHRA and YSYEKL. The CDR3 DNA reads TGCGCCAGCAGCCTCATCGGACAGTCCTACGAGCAGTACTTC. Translation: CASSLIGQSYEQYF.

The rearrangement uses TRBV5-1 and TRBJ1-1; 7 bases line up with TRBD1. Germline V gene lookup returns CDR1 SGHRS and CDR2 YFSETQ. This CDR3 has 14 amino acids. V shed 5 bases and J 0 bases; nucleotides not matched to a gene: 4. CDR3 protein: CASRQGPMNTEAFF. CDR3 DNA: TGCGCCAGCAGACAGGGGCCCATGAACACTGAAGCTTTCTTT.

The V call is TRBV27, the J call TRBJ2-6; D is unclear. Germline V gene data show CDR1 as MNHEY and CDR2 as SMNVEV (reference sequence). The CDR3 has 14 residues. V gave up 3 bases and J gave up 0 bases, with 3 bases separating them. The DNA of the CDR3 is TGTGCCAGCAGTTTCGTCTCTGGGGCCAACGTCCTGACTTTC. Translation: CASSFVSGANVLTF.

The rearrangement links TRBV9 to TRBJ1-1; TRBD1 matches 7 bases. The CDR3 is 20 amino acids. Germline V gives CDR1 SGDLS, CDR2 YYNGEE. V shed 2 bases and J 4 bases; nucleotides not matched to a gene: 23. CDR3 sequence reads: CASSVGAQQGRGQLGTEAFF. In DNA, the CDR3 is TGTGCCAGCAGCGTGGGCGCTCAGCAAGGTCGGGGACAGTTAGGCACTGAAGCTTTCTTT.

The V gene is TRBV28, the J gene TRBJ2-5; TRBD2 is a possible D gene (5 bases). Trimming removed 4 bases at V and 0 bases at J, with 12 bases between. The CDR3 has 15 amino acids. Germline loops: CDR1 MDHEN, CDR2 SYDVKM. CDR3 amino acids: CASSSRREYQETQYF. The CDR3 DNA reads as TGTGCCAGCAGTTCCAGAAGGGAGTACCAAGAGACCCAGTACTTC.

The chain is built from TRBV18 and TRBJ1-3, with D possibly matching TRBD1 (5 bases). The CDR3 totals 16 residues. CDR1 and CDR2 from the germline V gene are KGHSH and LQKENI. V lost 1 base, J lost 0 bases, and 10 bases lay in between. The CDR3 reads CASSPRGESSGNTIYF. As DNA, the CDR3 is TGTGCCAGCTCACCACGGGGCGAAAGCTCTGGAAACACCATATATTTT.

This rearrangement joins TRBV1 to TRBJ1-1; TRBD1 is the table's D call and was not checked against the DNA. TRBV1 is tagged as a pseudogene. This CDR3 has 16 amino acids. Here the CDR3 reads CTSRLRGKVMNTEAFF. DNA of the CDR3: TGCACCAGCAGGCTCAGGGGAAAGGTTATGAACACTGAAGCTTTCTTT.

This rearrangement joins TRBV28 to TRBJ1-5; D remains ambiguous. Germline CDR1 MDHEN, CDR2 SYDVKM. V gave up 8 bases and J gave up 3 bases, with 8 bases separating them. The CDR3 covers 12 residues. The CDR3 region has the DNA TGTGCCAGCGGCGGGAACAATCAGCCCCAGCATTTT. Residues: CASGGNNQPQHF.

V usage is TRBV7-9 and J usage is TRBJ2-5, with a possible D match to TRBD2 (6 bases). V was pared by 1 base and J by 4 bases, with 13 bases between. This CDR3 is 15 amino acids long. The V gene's germline CDR1 is SEHNR and CDR2 FQNEAQ (reference sequence). In DNA form, the CDR3 reads TGTGCCAGCAGCTTAGGCGAGGGGAGGTCAGAGACCCAGTACTTC. It yields the protein CASSLGEGRSETQYF.

The rearrangement joins TRBV28 to TRBJ2-2; 9 bases map to TRBD1. V shed 5 bases, J shed 4 bases, and the junction held 8 bases outside the gene matches. The CDR3 has 16 amino acids. Germline CDR1 reads MDHEN; CDR2 reads SYDVKM. CDR3 loop: CASSTRQGVGTGELFF. CDR3 in DNA: TGTGCCAGCAGTACCCGACAGGGGGTAGGCACCGGGGAGCTGTTTTTT.

This chain links TRBV9 with TRBJ2-7; tentatively, D is TRBD2 (6 bases). This CDR3 has 15 amino acids. The germline V gene has CDR1 SGDLS and CDR2 YYNGEE. The V end lost 4 bases, the J end lost 3 bases, and 17 bases lay between the germline ends. The CDR3 DNA sequence: TGTGCCAGCAGCCCCTATACGGGGGATAACTACGAGCAGTACTTC. As protein: CASSPYTGDNYEQYF.

The chain uses TRBV18 and TRBJ1-5; 7 nucleotides agree with TRBD1. The J segment lost 0 bases and the V segment lost 3 bases, leaving 23 bases of the junction unmatched. This CDR3 spans 22 amino acids. CDR1 and CDR2 (germline): KGHSH, LQKENI. CDR3 amino acids: CASSPQILRDRHTNVSNQPQHF. In nucleotides, the CDR3 is TGTGCCAGCTCACCCCAAATCCTCCGGGACAGACATACTAACGTTAGCAATCAGCCCCAGCATTTT.

CDR3 loop: CSVPLAGGLQETQYF. CDR3 sequence (DNA): TGCAGCGTTCCCCTAGCGGGGGGTCTACAAGAGACCCAGTACTTC. The chain has TRBV29-1 and TRBJ2-5; 11 bases align to TRBD2. The CDR3 spans 15 residues. From germline, CDR1 is SQVTM and CDR2 ANQGSEA. V trimming: 5 bases; J trimming: 2 bases; junction bases outside the gene matches: 7.

The chain couples TRBV27 to TRBJ1-6; TRBD1 aligns across 10 bases. CDR1 is MNHEY and CDR2 is SMNVEV in the germline V gene (reference sequence). With V trimmed by 0 bases and J by 0 bases, 14 bases remained unmatched. The CDR3 has 22 residues. The CDR3 sequence is CASSLSPDRGRFSSSYNSPLHF. The CDR3 DNA sequence: TGTGCCAGCAGTTTATCTCCCGACAGGGGGCGTTTTTCAAGCTCCTATAATTCACCCCTCCACTTT.

The chain has TRBV18 and TRBJ2-1; the D gene is possibly TRBD1 (5 bases). Per germline, CDR1 KGHSH and CDR2 LQKENI. The V gene lost 9 bases and the J gene lost 5 bases, with 14 bases spanning the gap. This CDR3 comprises 13 residues. The CDR3 sequence is CASCRVDDNEQFF. CDR3 in DNA: TGTGCCAGTTGCAGGGTAGATGACAATGAGCAGTTCTTC.

By sample share, this clone is medium-sized. CDR3 sequence (DNA): TGTGCCAGCAGCTTCGACAGGGATGGCTACACCTTC. This sequence encodes CASSFDRDGYTF. The rearrangement links TRBV6-2 or TRBV6-3 to TRBJ1-2; 7 positions match TRBD1. V shed 6 bases and J 6 bases; nucleotides not matched to a gene: 4. Germline-derived CDR1 and CDR2 are MNHEY and SVGEGT. CDR3 length: 12 residues.

This chain links TRBV21-1 with TRBJ2-4; the D call TRBD2 from the table was never checked on the DNA. TRBV21-1 is tagged as a pseudogene. The CDR3 has 11 amino acids. The CDR3 region is CASPAGSIQYF. The CDR3 nucleotides read TGTGCCAGCCCCGCGGGGAGCATTCAGTACTTC.

The rearrangement links TRBV30 to TRBJ1-1; possibly TRBD1 for D (6 bases). Trimming removed 3 bases at V and 0 bases at J, with 14 bases between. Germline V lookup: CDR1 GTSNPN, CDR2 SVGIG (reference sequence). CDR3 length: 15 amino acids. The chain's CDR3 is CAWRPLDSMNTEAFF. The DNA for the CDR3 is TGTGCCTGGAGGCCCCTGGACAGCATGAACACTGAAGCTTTCTTT.

V and J are TRBV30 and TRBJ2-4; TRBD2 matches 12 bases. Trimming removed 1 base from V and 2 bases from J; junction bases left unmatched: 6. Germline V lookup: CDR1 GTSNPN, CDR2 SVGIG (reference sequence). CDR3 size: 17 residues. CDR3 protein: CAWSAGTSGPSKNIQYF. CDR3 coding DNA: TGTGCCTGGAGTGCCGGGACTAGCGGGCCCTCCAAAAACATTCAGTACTTC.

Remarks on this clone: It is unclear where the CDR3 begins or ends on the DNA, so no DNA is shown, and the CDR3 is as TCRdb lists it. The V call is TRBV12-1, the J call TRBJ2-1; the D call in the table, TRBD2, was not verified against the DNA. TRBV12-1 has pseudogene status. Ends included, the CDR3 has 11 residues. The CDR3 region is CAFGGGNEQFF.

The chain joins TRBV5-6 to TRBJ2-1; 7 bases map to TRBD2. Looked up from germline, CDR1 is SGHDT and CDR2 is YYEEEE. V shed 4 bases, J shed 2 bases, and the junction held 6 bases outside the gene matches. This CDR3 has 15 residues. The CDR3 DNA follows: TGTGCCAGCAGCCCCGGGACTATTACCTACAATGAGCAGTTCTTC. This codes for CASSPGTITYNEQFF.

The chain links TRBV28 to TRBJ2-7; 7 bases match TRBD1. CDR3 size: 13 residues. The V gene's germline CDR1 is MDHEN and CDR2 SYDVKM. The V gene end was trimmed by 4 bases and the J gene end by 6 bases; junction bases not matched to a gene: 6. The CDR3 is CASSSGTVREQYF. The CDR3 coding sequence is TGTGCCAGCAGTTCCGGGACAGTTCGCGAGCAGTACTTC. The full variable domain, completed using reference TRBV28 and TRBJ2-7, is DVKVTQSSRYLVKRTGEKVFLECVQDMDHENMFWYRQDPGLGLRLIYFSYDVKMKEKGDIPEGYSVSREKKERFSLILESASTNQTSMYLCASSSGTVREQYFGPGTRLTVT.

The chain uses TRBV4-2 and TRBJ2-1; 10 positions agree with TRBD2. Germline trimming cut 4 bases from V and 6 bases from J; bases unmatched to any gene: 12. The germline CDR1 and CDR2 sequences are LGHNA and YNFKEQ. CDR3 size: 17 residues. CDR3 sequence: CASSPSRSSGRGNEQFF. CDR3 bases: TGTGCCAGCAGCCCGAGTCGTTCTAGCGGGAGAGGCAATGAGCAGTTCTTC.

The V call is TRBV30, the J call TRBJ2-3, with a weak D call TRBD2 (5 bases). This CDR3 has 12 residues. V was shortened by 5 bases and J by 8 bases, with 14 bases between the two germline ends. Germline CDR1 reads GTSNPN; CDR2 reads SVGIG (reference sequence). The CDR3 protein is CAWSISGSTQYF. The CDR3 region has the DNA TGTGCCTGGTCGATCAGCGGTAGTACGCAGTATTTT.